The source of this TCR beta chain is a study of T cell repertoires in cytomegalovirus infection. Study-level information: CMV infection and matching HLA type were both indicated by public TCR beta signatures.

Germline CDR1 and CDR2: SGHTA and FQGNSA. The CDR3 runs to 16 residues. Trimming took off 1 base at V and 0 bases at J, with 10 bases between the two ends. For this clonotype: Its specificity is not known.

MiXCR, run by TCRdb on the reads, gives a single entry per CDR3 protein. The sample lists about 740,000 distinct CDR3 sequences; less than 40% were seen once. Study-level findings and limits: Summed frequency of shared TCR beta families picked out CMV carriers who also had the relevant HLA. What dominated the ex vivo response were HLA-C-restricted CMV-specific TCR beta clonotypes.

The chain joins TRBV7-2 to TRBJ1-3; D not resolved. The material sequenced was PBMCs. The sequence was collected from a human donor in good health (CMV status not recorded). Some clones in this sample may be carry-over from other donors' samples. The CDR3 DNA sequence: TGTGCCAGCAGCTTAGGTCAGGAAGACTCTGGAAACACCATATATTTT. Translated, it gives CASSLGQEDSGNTIYF. The variable domain in full, with the rest retrieved from reference TRBV7-2 and TRBJ1-3, is GAGVSQSPSNKVTEKGKDVELRCDPISGHTALYWYRQSLGQGLEFLIYFQGNSAPDKSGLPSDRFSAERTGGSVSTLTIQRTQQEDSAVYLCASSLGQEDSGNTIYFGEGSWLTVV.